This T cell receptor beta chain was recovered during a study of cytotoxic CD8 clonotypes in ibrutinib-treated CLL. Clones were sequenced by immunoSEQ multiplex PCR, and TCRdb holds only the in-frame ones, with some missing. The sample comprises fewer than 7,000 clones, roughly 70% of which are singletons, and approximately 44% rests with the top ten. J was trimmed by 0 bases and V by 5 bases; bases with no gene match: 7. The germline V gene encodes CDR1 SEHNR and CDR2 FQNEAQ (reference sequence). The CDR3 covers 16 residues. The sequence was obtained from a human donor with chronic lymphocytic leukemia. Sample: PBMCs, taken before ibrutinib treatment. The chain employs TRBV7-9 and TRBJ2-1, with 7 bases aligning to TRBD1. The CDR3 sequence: CASSPQGIGSYNEQFF. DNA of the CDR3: TGTGCCAGCAGCCCACAGGGGATCGGCTCCTACAATGAGCAGTTCTTC.